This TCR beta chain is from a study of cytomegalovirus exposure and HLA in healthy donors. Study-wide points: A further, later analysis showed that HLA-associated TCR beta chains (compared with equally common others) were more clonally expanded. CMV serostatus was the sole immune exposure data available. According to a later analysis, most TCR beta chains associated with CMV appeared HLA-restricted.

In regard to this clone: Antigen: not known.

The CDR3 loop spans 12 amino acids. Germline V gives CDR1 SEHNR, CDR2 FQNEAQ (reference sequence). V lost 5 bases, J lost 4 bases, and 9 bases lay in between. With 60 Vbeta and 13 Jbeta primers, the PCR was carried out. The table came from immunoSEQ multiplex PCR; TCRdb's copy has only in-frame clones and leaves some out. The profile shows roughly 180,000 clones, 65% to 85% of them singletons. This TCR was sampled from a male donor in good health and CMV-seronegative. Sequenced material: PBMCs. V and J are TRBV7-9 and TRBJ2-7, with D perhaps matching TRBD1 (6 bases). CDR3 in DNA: TGTGCCAGCAGCGTGGACAGTTACGAGCAGTACTTC. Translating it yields CASSVDSYEQYF.